This is a list of T cell receptor beta chains from one sample in a study of shared clonotypes between healthy human individuals. Measured with immunoSEQ multiplex PCR; TCRdb has only the in-frame clones, and not every one. The profile shows some 1 million clones, 65% to 80% of them singletons. Sequencing used memory CD4+ T cells sorted from blood. The source is a man aged 18 to 30 in good health. The CDR3 runs from the conserved cysteine through the conserved F or W. Each record gives: D gene, J gene, clone size, CDR3 length, V gene, CDR3 protein, CDR3 DNA. A D gene is named only where the DNA matches it firmly. Size is omitted from some rows. Given values are once, few, many or a class for expanded clones.

D gene: -; J gene: TRBJ1-3; clone size: -; CDR3 length: 12; V gene: TRBV19; CDR3 protein: CASHSSGNTIYF; CDR3 DNA: TGTGCCAGTCACTCCTCTGGAAACACCATATATTTT
D gene: -; J gene: TRBJ2-1; clone size: few; CDR3 length: 15; V gene: TRBV5-1; CDR3 protein: CASNDGTPGVNEQFF; CDR3 DNA: TGCGCCAGCAACGACGGGACCCCGGGGGTCAATGAGCAGTTCTTC
D gene: TRBD1; J gene: TRBJ2-2; clone size: -; CDR3 length: 18; V gene: TRBV14; CDR3 protein: CASSHKRRGPSNTGELFF; CDR3 DNA: TGTGCCAGCAGCCACAAACGAAGGGGGCCTTCGAACACCGGGGAGCTGTTTTTT
D gene: TRBD2; J gene: TRBJ2-1; clone size: -; CDR3 length: 15; V gene: TRBV10-3; CDR3 protein: CAISDFSGVYNEQFF; CDR3 DNA: TGTGCCATCAGTGACTTTAGCGGGGTCTACAATGAGCAGTTCTTC
D gene: -; J gene: TRBJ2-1; clone size: -; CDR3 length: 15; V gene: TRBV5-1; CDR3 protein: CASSRAEWSYNEQFF; CDR3 DNA: TGCGCCAGCAGCCGGGCTGAGTGGTCCTACAATGAGCAGTTCTTC
D gene: -; J gene: TRBJ2-5; clone size: -; CDR3 length: 14; V gene: TRBV7-2; CDR3 protein: CASSLHRAQETQYF; CDR3 DNA: TGTGCCAGCAGCTTACACAGGGCCCAAGAGACCCAGTACTTC
D gene: TRBD1; J gene: TRBJ1-3; clone size: -; CDR3 length: 16; V gene: TRBV18; CDR3 protein: CASSPTTGFDGNTIYF; CDR3 DNA: TGTGCCAGCTCACCAACGACAGGGTTTGATGGAAACACCATATATTTT
D gene: TRBD1; J gene: TRBJ1-5; clone size: -; CDR3 length: 16; V gene: TRBV7-2; CDR3 protein: CASSPQTGGVNQPQHF; CDR3 DNA: TGTGCCAGCAGCCCGCAGACAGGGGGCGTCAATCAGCCCCAGCATTTT
D gene: -; J gene: TRBJ1-4; clone size: -; CDR3 length: 16; V gene: TRBV11-2; CDR3 protein: CASSSPGEGTNEKLFF; CDR3 DNA: TGTGCCAGCAGCTCACCGGGGGAGGGAACTAATGAAAAACTGTTTTTT
D gene: -; J gene: TRBJ2-5; clone size: -; CDR3 length: 12; V gene: TRBV29-1; CDR3 protein: CSAWTVQETQYF; CDR3 DNA: TGCAGCGCCTGGACAGTCCAAGAGACCCAGTACTTC
D gene: TRBD2; J gene: TRBJ2-2; clone size: -; CDR3 length: 16; V gene: TRBV4-3; CDR3 protein: CASSRGTSGVGGELFF; CDR3 DNA: TGCGCCAGCAGCCGGGGGACTAGCGGGGTGGGCGGGGAGCTGTTTTTT
D gene: TRBD1; J gene: TRBJ2-7; clone size: few; CDR3 length: 14; V gene: TRBV6-5; CDR3 protein: CASSIGQGNYEQYF; CDR3 DNA: TGTGCCAGCAGCATCGGACAGGGCAACTACGAGCAGTACTTC
D gene: TRBD2; J gene: TRBJ2-1; clone size: -; CDR3 length: 14; V gene: TRBV14; CDR3 protein: CASSQTSTYNEQFF; CDR3 DNA: TGTGCCAGCAGCCAGACTAGCACCTACAATGAGCAGTTCTTC
D gene: TRBD2; J gene: TRBJ2-5; clone size: -; CDR3 length: 16; V gene: TRBV9; CDR3 protein: CASSPTAGGGRETQYF; CDR3 DNA: TGTGCCAGCAGCCCCACGGCGGGCGGGGGTCGTGAGACCCAGTACTTC
D gene: -; J gene: TRBJ1-5; clone size: -; CDR3 length: 12; V gene: TRBV19; CDR3 protein: CASSSLAQPQHF; CDR3 DNA: TGTGCCAGTAGTTCCCTCGCTCAGCCCCAGCATTTT
D gene: TRBD2; J gene: TRBJ2-1; clone size: few; CDR3 length: 18; V gene: TRBV5-1; CDR3 protein: CASRVGLAGGRSYNEQFF; CDR3 DNA: TGCGCCAGCAGGGTCGGACTAGCGGGAGGGCGCTCCTACAATGAGCAGTTCTTC
D gene: TRBD1; J gene: TRBJ2-3; clone size: -; CDR3 length: 15; V gene: TRBV6-6; CDR3 protein: CASSYGTGRTDTQYF; CDR3 DNA: TGTGCCAGCAGTTACGGGACAGGGAGGACAGATACGCAGTATTTT